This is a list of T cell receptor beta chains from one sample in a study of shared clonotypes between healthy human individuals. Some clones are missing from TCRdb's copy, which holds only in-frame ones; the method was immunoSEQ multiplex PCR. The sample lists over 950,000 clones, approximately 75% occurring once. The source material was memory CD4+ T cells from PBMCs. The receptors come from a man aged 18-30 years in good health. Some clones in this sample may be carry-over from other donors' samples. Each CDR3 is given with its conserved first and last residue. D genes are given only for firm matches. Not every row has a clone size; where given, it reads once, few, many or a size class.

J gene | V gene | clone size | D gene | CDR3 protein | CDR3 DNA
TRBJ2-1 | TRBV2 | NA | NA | CASSRPGGRYNEQFF | TGTGCCAGCAGCCGACCCGGGGGGCGATACAATGAGCAGTTCTTC
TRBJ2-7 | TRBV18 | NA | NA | CASSPFSTKAGFEQYF | TGTGCCAGCTCACCGTTTAGTACTAAGGCTGGCTTCGAGCAGTACTTC
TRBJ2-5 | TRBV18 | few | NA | CASSQGLIQETQYF | TGTGCCAGCTCACAGGGCCTCATCCAAGAGACCCAGTACTTC
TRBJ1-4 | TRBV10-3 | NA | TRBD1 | CATSTGVGGEKLFF | TGTGCCACCTCAACAGGGGTCGGCGGTGAAAAACTGTTTTTT
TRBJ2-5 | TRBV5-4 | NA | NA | CASSPFGGQETQYF | TGTGCCAGCAGTCCCTTCGGCGGACAAGAGACCCAGTACTTC
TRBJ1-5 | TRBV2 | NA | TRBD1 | CASSGTGLNQPQHF | TGTGCCAGCAGTGGGACAGGGTTAAATCAGCCCCAGCATTTT
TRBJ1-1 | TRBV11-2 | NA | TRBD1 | CASSFRQGTEAFF | TGTGCCAGCAGCTTCAGACAGGGCACTGAAGCTTTCTTT
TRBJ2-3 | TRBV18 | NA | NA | CASSTPQGGLTDTQYF | TGTGCCAGCTCCACCCCCCAGGGCGGCCTCACAGATACGCAGTATTTT
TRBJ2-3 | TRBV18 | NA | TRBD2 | CASSQELAGPSDTQYF | TGTGCCAGCTCACAGGAACTAGCGGGACCGTCAGATACGCAGTATTTT
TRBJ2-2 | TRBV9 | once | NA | CASTRGHNTGELFF | TGTGCCAGCACGAGGGGACATAACACCGGGGAGCTGTTTTTT
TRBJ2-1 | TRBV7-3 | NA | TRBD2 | CASSLRGGRGFNEQFF | TGTGCCAGCAGCTTAAGAGGTGGGAGGGGTTTCAATGAGCAGTTCTTC
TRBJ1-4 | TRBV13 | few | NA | CASSLGGGIFGSASNEKLFF | TGTGCCAGCAGCTTAGGTGGGGGGATTTTCGGATCGGCGTCTAATGAAAAACTGTTTTTT
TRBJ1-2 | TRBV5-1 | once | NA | CASSPSRYGYTF | TGCGCCAGCAGCCCCTCCCGTTATGGCTACACCTTC
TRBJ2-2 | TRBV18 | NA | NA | CASSSVLDTGELFF | TGTGCCAGCTCCTCCGTTCTGGACACCGGGGAGCTGTTTTTT
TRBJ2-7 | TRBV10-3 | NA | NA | CAARGVYEQYF | TGTGCTGCGCGAGGGGTCTACGAGCAGTACTTC
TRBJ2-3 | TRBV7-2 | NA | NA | CASSLFPQTDTQYF | TGTGCCAGCAGCTTATTCCCCCAGACAGATACGCAGTATTTT
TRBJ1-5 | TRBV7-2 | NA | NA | CASSSRGMGNQPQHF | TGTGCCAGCAGTTCCAGGGGTATGGGGAATCAGCCCCAGCATTTT
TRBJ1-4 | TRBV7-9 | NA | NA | CASSFGAANEKLFF | TGTGCCAGCAGCTTTGGGGCGGCTAATGAAAAACTGTTTTTT
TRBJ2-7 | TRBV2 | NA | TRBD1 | CASSDNRGYEQYF | TGTGCCAGCAGTGACAACAGGGGTTACGAGCAGTACTTC
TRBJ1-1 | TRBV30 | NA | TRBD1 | CAWMRSQGLISGTANTEAFF | TGTGCCTGGATGAGATCCCAAGGTTTAATATCGGGGACAGCAAACACTGAAGCTTTCTTT
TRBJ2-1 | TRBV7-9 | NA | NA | CASSPYGTEQFF | TGTGCCAGCAGCCCTTACGGCACAGAGCAGTTCTTC
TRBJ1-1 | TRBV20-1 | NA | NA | CSARAEGAFF | TGCAGTGCTAGGGCGGAGGGAGCTTTCTTT
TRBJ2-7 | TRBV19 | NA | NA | CASSMERGIEQYF | TGTGCCAGTAGTATGGAGCGCGGGATCGAGCAGTACTTC
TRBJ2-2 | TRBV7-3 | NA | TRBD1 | CASREGTGTGELFF | TGTGCCAGCAGAGAAGGGACAGGGACCGGGGAGCTGTTTTTT
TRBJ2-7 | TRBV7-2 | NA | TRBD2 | CASSFGTSGYEQYF | TGTGCCAGCAGCTTCGGGACTAGCGGTTACGAGCAGTACTTC
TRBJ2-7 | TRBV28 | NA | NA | CASSLGTEGYEQYF | TGTGCCAGCAGTTTAGGAACAGAGGGCTACGAGCAGTACTTC
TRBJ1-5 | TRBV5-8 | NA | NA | CASVRGLRNQPQHF | TGTGCCAGCGTAAGAGGGTTGCGCAATCAGCCCCAGCATTTT
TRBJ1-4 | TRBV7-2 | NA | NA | CASSLQRGEKLFF | TGTGCCAGCAGCTTACAACGAGGTGAAAAACTGTTTTTT